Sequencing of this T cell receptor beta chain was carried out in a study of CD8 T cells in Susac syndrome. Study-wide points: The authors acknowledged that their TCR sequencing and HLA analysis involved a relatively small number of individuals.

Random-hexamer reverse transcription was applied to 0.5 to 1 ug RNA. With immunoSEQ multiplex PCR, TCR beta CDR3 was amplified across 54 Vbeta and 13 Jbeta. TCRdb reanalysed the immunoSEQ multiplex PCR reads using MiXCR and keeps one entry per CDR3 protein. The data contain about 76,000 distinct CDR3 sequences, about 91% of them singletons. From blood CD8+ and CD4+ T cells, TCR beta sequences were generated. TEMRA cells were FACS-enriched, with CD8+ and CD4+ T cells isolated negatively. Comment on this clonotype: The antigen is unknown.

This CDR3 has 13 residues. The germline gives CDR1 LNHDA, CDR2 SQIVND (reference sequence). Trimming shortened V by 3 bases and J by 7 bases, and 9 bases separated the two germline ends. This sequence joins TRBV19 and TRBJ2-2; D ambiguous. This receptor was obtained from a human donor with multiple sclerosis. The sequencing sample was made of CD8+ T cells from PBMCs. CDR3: CASSIYGLGELFF. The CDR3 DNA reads TGTGCCAGTAGTATTTATGGGCTCGGGGAGCTGTTTTTT.